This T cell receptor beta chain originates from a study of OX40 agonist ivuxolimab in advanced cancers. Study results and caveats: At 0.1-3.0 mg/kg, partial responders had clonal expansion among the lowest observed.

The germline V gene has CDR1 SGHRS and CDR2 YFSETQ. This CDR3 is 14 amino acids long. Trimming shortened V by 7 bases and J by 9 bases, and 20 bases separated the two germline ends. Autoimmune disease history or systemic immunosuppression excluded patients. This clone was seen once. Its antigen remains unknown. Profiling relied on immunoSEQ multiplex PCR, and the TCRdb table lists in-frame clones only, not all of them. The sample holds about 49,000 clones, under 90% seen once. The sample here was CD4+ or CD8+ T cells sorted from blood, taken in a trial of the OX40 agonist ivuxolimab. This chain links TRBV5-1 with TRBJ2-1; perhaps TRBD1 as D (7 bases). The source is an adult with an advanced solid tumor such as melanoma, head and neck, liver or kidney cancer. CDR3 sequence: CASGGGLGAGEQFF. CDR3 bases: TGCGCCAGCGGAGGGGGCCTCGGGGCCGGTGAGCAGTTCTTC.